This T cell receptor beta chain was captured by sequencing in a study of technical replicates of blood from several donors. V was clipped by 2 bases and J by 3 bases, with 11 bases between them. Germline CDR1 LGHNT, CDR2 FRNRAP. The CDR3 has 14 residues. Assay used: immunoSEQ multiplex PCR; TCRdb lists only in-frame clones, some missing. The sample has roughly 57,000 clones; more than 90% are singletons. The genes are TRBV12-5 and TRBJ2-7; D might be TRBD1 (6 bases). The sequenced sample consisted of PBMCs. This TCR was sampled from a human donor in good health. Some clones in this sample may be carry-over from other donors' samples. The chain's CDR3 is CASGLQGLDYEQYF. The DNA of the CDR3 is TGTGCTAGTGGTTTGCAGGGGCTAGACTACGAGCAGTACTTC.